This T cell receptor beta chain was observed in a study of blood T cell repertoires in COVID-19. The wider study: Samples representing acute and convalescent COVID-19 were sourced from the United States, Italy and Spain. T cells, B-cell-depleted T cells, or PBMCs supplied cDNA or gDNA.

Trimming left V 4 bases short and J 3 bases short, with 10 bases between. This CDR3 has 13 amino acids. CDR1 and CDR2 from the germline V gene are KGHSH and LQKENI. Per the original data handling: Counts of nucleated cells, estimated from reference gene primer amplification, were obtained. Profiled with immunoSEQ multiplex PCR; TCRdb holds only in-frame clones, not every one. D and trimming were read from the DNA, whereas the V and J calls and clone size are those reported in that table. The sample has over 200,000 clones; 70% to 90% are singletons. The sequence came from a man aged 35 to 55 with acute or convalescent COVID-19. The chain combines TRBV18 with TRBJ2-7, with a possible D match to TRBD1 (5 bases). The sample taken for sequencing was peripheral blood. The CDR3 protein is CASSLRGLYEQYF. The CDR3 DNA reads as TGTGCCAGCTCACTTAGGGGTCTCTACGAGCAGTACTTC.